The sequence of this TCR beta chain was determined in a study of OX40 agonist ivuxolimab in advanced cancers. Study details: Having had anti-PD-1, anti-PD-L1 or anti-CTLA-4 therapy before was allowed, and around 44% had some.

Assay: immunoSEQ multiplex PCR; the TCRdb copy retains only in-frame clones and omits some. The sample holds 65,000 to 75,000 clones, 88% seen once. This clone was seen once. The antigen remains unidentified. Study findings and constraints: There were, on average, more expanded clones in CD8+ T cells than in CD4+.

The CDR3 covers 15 residues. Unmatched junction bases numbered 8, after V lost 4 bases and J lost 4 bases. In germline, CDR1 is SGHAT, CDR2 FQNNGV. The clonotype comes from an adult with an advanced solid tumor such as melanoma, head and neck, liver or kidney cancer. The sample was CD4+ or CD8+ T cells sorted from blood, taken in a trial of the OX40 agonist ivuxolimab. The chain combines TRBV11-2 with TRBJ1-1; 8 bases are shared with TRBD1. The CDR3 is CASSSPRTGSTEAFF. The CDR3 DNA is TGTGCCAGCAGCTCTCCCCGGACAGGGAGCACTGAAGCTTTCTTT.